This T cell receptor (beta chain) emerged from a study of shared clonotypes between healthy human individuals. Study-wide background: Used for every donor were three CD4 naive, three CD4 memory, two CD8 naive and one CD8 memory plate.

This clone is a singleton in its sample. In germline, CDR1 is SQVTM, CDR2 ANQGSEA. The CDR3 sequence is 14 residues long. Trimming stripped 4 bases from V and 0 bases from J, with 13 bases between. Profiled with immunoSEQ multiplex PCR; TCRdb holds only in-frame clones, not every one. The sample yields about 580,000 clones, about 98% seen once. The naive CD8 fraction comprised CD45RO-negative cells positively selected for CCR7 and excluded terminally differentiated effector memory CD45RA+ cells. Donors included only healthy HIV-negative adults lacking recent acute infections or vaccinations. This chain links TRBV29-1 with TRBJ2-7; tentatively, D is TRBD1 (6 bases). The sequence came from a man aged 25-45 years in good health. Sequencing was carried out using naive CD8+ T cells sorted from blood. The DNA for the CDR3 is TGCAGCGTTGGCAATACAGGGAGCTCCTACGAGCAGTACTTC. Its protein is CSVGNTGSSYEQYF.